The clone carrying this T cell receptor beta chain was picked up a small number of times. Its antigen is not known. This entry comes from a study of T cell responses to AZD1222 COVID-19 vaccine. General study findings and limits: The CD4 TCRs associated with vaccination extended across spike and predominated at 160-218 and 743-854. Donors, mostly white British, included more females; clonal diversity was possibly underestimated. Nearly half of unique spike-specific TCRs reportedly avoided B.1.351 and B.1.1.7 mutated regions.

Some clones are missing from TCRdb's copy, which holds only in-frame ones; the method was immunoSEQ multiplex PCR. The table includes around 100,000 clones, around 91% detected once. The CDR3 is made up of 15 amino acids. The V gene's germline CDR1 is MGHDK and CDR2 SYGVNS. V was clipped by 2 bases and J by 5 bases, with 16 bases between them. The sequence derives from an adult in good health. The gene calls are TRBV25-1 and TRBJ2-7, with D perhaps matching TRBD2 (6 bases). The sequenced sample was peripheral blood, obtained on day 0 of AZD1222 vaccination. The CDR3: CASSEAEVAEDEQYF. DNA of the CDR3: TGTGCCAGCAGTGAAGCCGAGGTAGCGGAGGACGAGCAGTACTTC.